Listed below are T cell receptor beta chains from one sample, sequenced in a study of beta chain features in type 1 diabetes. The repertoire was sequenced with immunoSEQ multiplex PCR; TCRdb's copy has only in-frame clones and lacks some. Of 300,000 to 400,000 clones listed, under 8.5% were seen once; the top ten hold less than 0.45%. Sequences were obtained from central memory CD4+ T cells from blood. These receptors came from a woman in her late teens or twenties in good health. Both conserved end residues are part of each CDR3. The D gene is left open where the match is weak. The size field is filled for only some rows; it gives once, few, many or a size class.

j_call: TRBJ2-1; d_call: .; clone_size: many; v_call: TRBV4-3; cdr3_aa: CASSQMGQANEQFF; cdr3_nt: TGCGCCAGCAGCCAAATGGGACAAGCCAATGAGCAGTTCTTC
j_call: TRBJ2-7; d_call: .; clone_size: few; v_call: TRBV4-1; cdr3_aa: CASSQQQGYEQYF; cdr3_nt: TGCGCCAGCAGCCAACAACAGGGTTACGAGCAGTACTTC
j_call: TRBJ2-5; d_call: TRBD1; clone_size: few; v_call: TRBV9; cdr3_aa: CASTSGPGQGARETQYF; cdr3_nt: TGTGCCAGCACCTCCGGGCCCGGACAGGGGGCTAGAGAGACCCAGTACTTC
j_call: TRBJ1-5; d_call: .; clone_size: few; v_call: TRBV6-1; cdr3_aa: CASSLSSDQPQHF; cdr3_nt: TGTGCCAGCAGTTTGTCAAGTGATCAGCCCCAGCATTTT
j_call: TRBJ1-5; d_call: .; clone_size: few; v_call: TRBV16; cdr3_aa: CASSQSGGNQPQHF; cdr3_nt: TGTGCCAGCAGCCAATCAGGGGGCAATCAGCCCCAGCATTTT
j_call: TRBJ2-3; d_call: TRBD2; clone_size: .; v_call: TRBV6-5; cdr3_aa: CASSYNVAGGADTQYF; cdr3_nt: TGTGCCAGCAGTTACAATGTTGCGGGAGGAGCAGATACGCAGTATTTT
j_call: TRBJ2-3; d_call: .; clone_size: .; v_call: TRBV4-1; cdr3_aa: CASSQGGPNYHTQYF; cdr3_nt: TGCGCCAGCAGCCAAGGAGGGCCGAACTACCATACGCAGTATTTT
j_call: TRBJ2-1; d_call: .; clone_size: few; v_call: TRBV6-5; cdr3_aa: CASTWTNYNEQFF; cdr3_nt: TGTGCCAGCACATGGACAAATTACAATGAGCAGTTCTTC
j_call: TRBJ1-2; d_call: .; clone_size: .; v_call: TRBV14; cdr3_aa: CASSQEGGRGYTF; cdr3_nt: TGTGCCAGCAGCCAAGAGGGGGGCCGTGGCTACACCTTC
j_call: TRBJ2-7; d_call: .; clone_size: few; v_call: TRBV18; cdr3_aa: CASSLRATAYEQYF; cdr3_nt: TGTGCCAGCTCATTGCGAGCGACAGCCTACGAGCAGTACTTC
j_call: TRBJ2-5; d_call: TRBD2; clone_size: .; v_call: TRBV2; cdr3_aa: CASREGLAGHETQYF; cdr3_nt: TGTGCCAGCAGGGAGGGACTAGCGGGACACGAGACCCAGTACTTC
j_call: TRBJ2-3; d_call: TRBD2; clone_size: .; v_call: TRBV10-3; cdr3_aa: CAIRTSGMSTDTQYF; cdr3_nt: TGTGCCATCCGGACTAGCGGGATGAGCACAGATACGCAGTATTTT
j_call: TRBJ1-5; d_call: .; clone_size: few; v_call: TRBV2; cdr3_aa: CASSLQGAGNQPQHF; cdr3_nt: TGTGCCAGCAGTCTGCAGGGTGCTGGCAATCAGCCCCAGCATTTT
j_call: TRBJ2-3; d_call: .; clone_size: .; v_call: TRBV7-9; cdr3_aa: CASSHFRGPPYTDTQYF; cdr3_nt: TGTGCCAGCAGCCATTTCCGAGGGCCCCCGTACACAGATACGCAGTATTTT
j_call: TRBJ2-3; d_call: TRBD2; clone_size: few; v_call: TRBV6-1; cdr3_aa: CAISAPPGTSGRGDTQYF; cdr3_nt: TGTGCCATCAGTGCCCCGCCCGGGACTAGCGGGAGGGGGGATACGCAGTATTTT
j_call: TRBJ2-1; d_call: TRBD2; clone_size: .; v_call: TRBV5-1; cdr3_aa: CASSLRFLAASYNEQFF; cdr3_nt: TGCGCCAGCAGCCTTCGGTTCCTAGCGGCATCCTACAATGAGCAGTTCTTC
j_call: TRBJ2-3; d_call: .; clone_size: .; v_call: TRBV5-4; cdr3_aa: CASSLDVGGTDTQYF; cdr3_nt: TGTGCCAGCAGCTTGGATGTCGGGGGCACAGATACGCAGTATTTT
j_call: TRBJ2-1; d_call: TRBD1; clone_size: few; v_call: TRBV29-1; cdr3_aa: CSASGTGGRANEQFF; cdr3_nt: TGCAGCGCCTCCGGGACAGGGGGTAGAGCAAATGAGCAGTTCTTC
j_call: TRBJ2-1; d_call: .; clone_size: .; v_call: TRBV27; cdr3_aa: CASSRWTDANEQFF; cdr3_nt: TGTGCCAGCAGTCGTTGGACAGACGCAAATGAGCAGTTCTTC
j_call: TRBJ2-2; d_call: TRBD2; clone_size: .; v_call: TRBV7-9; cdr3_aa: CAIPMGLASTGELFF; cdr3_nt: TGTGCCATCCCAATGGGACTAGCGAGCACCGGGGAGCTGTTTTTT
j_call: TRBJ2-7; d_call: TRBD1; clone_size: few; v_call: TRBV19; cdr3_aa: CASSIPGTGVSEQYF; cdr3_nt: TGTGCCAGTAGTATACCCGGGACAGGGGTGTCCGAGCAGTACTTC
j_call: TRBJ2-3; d_call: .; clone_size: few; v_call: TRBV5-1; cdr3_aa: CASRRAGSYTDTQYF; cdr3_nt: TGCGCCAGCCGCCGCGCGGGCAGCTACACAGATACGCAGTATTTT
j_call: TRBJ2-1; d_call: .; clone_size: .; v_call: TRBV12-5; cdr3_aa: CASGSYSQNEQFF; cdr3_nt: TGTGCTAGTGGTTCCTATAGCCAGAATGAGCAGTTCTTC
j_call: TRBJ2-2; d_call: .; clone_size: .; v_call: TRBV5-4; cdr3_aa: CASSPVATANTGELFF; cdr3_nt: TGTGCCAGCAGCCCCGTTGCAACCGCGAACACCGGGGAGCTGTTTTTT
j_call: TRBJ2-1; d_call: TRBD1; clone_size: .; v_call: TRBV7-3; cdr3_aa: CASSSKPGQPNNEQFF; cdr3_nt: TGTGCCAGCAGCTCTAAACCGGGACAGCCTAACAATGAGCAGTTCTTC
j_call: TRBJ1-2; d_call: TRBD1; clone_size: many; v_call: TRBV15; cdr3_aa: CATSRVVAGGYGYTF; cdr3_nt: TGTGCCACCAGCAGAGTGGTGGCAGGGGGCTATGGCTACACCTTC
j_call: TRBJ1-1; d_call: TRBD1; clone_size: .; v_call: TRBV7-3; cdr3_aa: CASSLQGDTEAFF; cdr3_nt: TGTGCCAGCAGCTTACAGGGGGACACTGAAGCTTTCTTT
j_call: TRBJ2-2; d_call: .; clone_size: .; v_call: TRBV4-2; cdr3_aa: CASSQDGLTGELFF; cdr3_nt: TGTGCCAGCAGCCAAGATGGACTCACCGGGGAGCTGTTTTTT
j_call: TRBJ1-1; d_call: .; clone_size: .; v_call: TRBV7-2; cdr3_aa: CASSFSPDTEAFF; cdr3_nt: TGTGCCAGCAGCTTTAGCCCGGACACTGAAGCTTTCTTT
j_call: TRBJ2-2; d_call: .; clone_size: .; v_call: TRBV18; cdr3_aa: CASSPRDTQNTGELFF; cdr3_nt: TGTGCCAGCTCACCGAGGGACACTCAAAACACCGGGGAGCTGTTTTTT
j_call: TRBJ1-5; d_call: TRBD1; clone_size: many; v_call: TRBV6-6; cdr3_aa: CASSWTGKGQPQHF; cdr3_nt: TGTGCCAGCAGTTGGACAGGGAAGGGTCAGCCCCAGCATTTT
j_call: TRBJ2-5; d_call: .; clone_size: few; v_call: TRBV29-1; cdr3_aa: CSVSQFAGAYGEQYF; cdr3_nt: TGCAGCGTTTCCCAGTTCGCAGGAGCCTACGGGGAGCAGTACTTC
j_call: TRBJ2-1; d_call: TRBD2; clone_size: .; v_call: TRBV28; cdr3_aa: CASSFLTSGRAWNEQFF; cdr3_nt: TGTGCCAGCAGTTTCCTGACTAGCGGGAGGGCTTGGAATGAGCAGTTCTTC
j_call: TRBJ2-1; d_call: TRBD2; clone_size: many; v_call: TRBV4-3; cdr3_aa: CASSQRLAGSPNEQFF; cdr3_nt: TGCGCCAGCAGCCAAAGACTAGCGGGAAGTCCCAATGAGCAGTTCTTC
j_call: TRBJ2-3; d_call: TRBD1; clone_size: .; v_call: TRBV9; cdr3_aa: CASSVGTGDTQYF; cdr3_nt: TGTGCCAGCAGCGTAGGGACAGGGGATACGCAGTATTTT
j_call: TRBJ1-5; d_call: .; clone_size: few; v_call: TRBV18; cdr3_aa: CASSTTGINQPQHF; cdr3_nt: TGTGCCAGCTCAACCACAGGGATCAATCAGCCCCAGCATTTT
j_call: TRBJ2-2; d_call: .; clone_size: .; v_call: TRBV11-2; cdr3_aa: CASSWAGIGELFF; cdr3_nt: TGTGCCAGCAGCTGGGCAGGGATCGGGGAGCTGTTTTTT